The 19 T cell receptor beta chains below all came from one sample that was sequenced in a study of cytomegalovirus exposure and HLA in healthy donors. It was with 60 Vbeta and 13 Jbeta primers that the PCR ran. Here immunoSEQ multiplex PCR was the method, and the copy in TCRdb shows in-frame clones only, minus some. The data contain fewer than 150,000 clones, approximately 80% of them seen just once; the ten biggest clones take up more than 0.2%. Sequenced material: PBMCs. The receptors stem from a man aged 50-60 years in good health and CMV-seronegative.

The V call is TRBV7-3, the J call TRBJ2-3, with 13 bases lining up with TRBD2. Trimming at V came to 3 bases and at J to 6 bases, leaving 3 bases not matched to a gene. This CDR3 has 15 amino acids. The germline gives CDR1 SGHTA, CDR2 FQGTGA. The CDR3 DNA reads TGTGCCAGCAGCTTCCGGACTAGCGGGAGTGATACGCAGTATTTT. Its translation is CASSFRTSGSDTQYF.

The rearrangement joins TRBV5-4 to TRBJ2-3; no firm D call. V gave up 0 bases and J gave up 0 bases, with 11 bases separating them. Looked up from germline, CDR1 is SGHNT and CDR2 is YYREEE (reference sequence). The CDR3 spans 16 residues. The CDR3 DNA is TGTGCCAGCAGCTTGGTTCGAAGCTCTAGCACAGATACGCAGTATTTT. As protein: CASSLVRSSSTDTQYF. Using reference TRBV5-4 and TRBJ2-3 for the parts outside the CDR3, the full variable domain is ETGVTQSPTHLIKTRGQQVTLRCSSQSGHNTVSWYQQALGQGPQFIFQYYREEENGRGNFPPRFSGLQFPNYSSELNVNALELDDSALYLCASSLVRSSSTDTQYFGPGTRLTVL.

The rearrangement joins TRBV27 to TRBJ1-4; 7 bases agree with TRBD1. Trimming at V came to 5 bases and at J to 7 bases, leaving 4 bases not matched to a gene. Germline V gene lookup returns CDR1 MNHEY and CDR2 SMNVEV (reference sequence). The CDR3 spans 13 residues. CDR3 sequence (DNA): TGTGCCAGCAGTGCAAACAGGGGTGAAAAACTGTTTTTT. Translating gives CASSANRGEKLFF.

The V call is TRBV7-6, the J call TRBJ2-3; possible D gene TRBD1, 5 bases. Trimming removed 0 bases at V and 3 bases at J, with 10 bases between. The CDR3 extends over 15 amino acids. Germline lookup yields CDR1 SGHVS and CDR2 FNYEAQ. This chain's CDR3 is CASSLAGLGTDTQYF. The CDR3 DNA reads as TGTGCCAGCAGCTTAGCGGGGCTGGGGACAGATACGCAGTATTTT.

This chain links TRBV15 with TRBJ2-5, with TRBD1 matching over 8 bases. The CDR3 has 14 residues. Germline CDR1 LNHNV, CDR2 YYDKDF (reference sequence). Trimming cost V 7 bases and J 0 bases; bases outside gene matches: 4. The CDR3 coding sequence is TGTGCCACCACCGGGACAGGTAACCAAGAGACCCAGTACTTC. It codes for CATTGTGNQETQYF.

V gene TRBV5-4 combines with J gene TRBJ1-1; D possibly corresponds to TRBD1 (5 bases). Germline lookup yields CDR1 SGHNT and CDR2 YYREEE (reference sequence). The CDR3 spans 14 residues. Trimming stripped 0 bases from V and 2 bases from J, with 8 bases between. The CDR3 sequence: CASSLDRSNTEAFF. For the CDR3, the DNA is TGTGCCAGCAGCTTGGACAGGTCCAACACTGAAGCTTTCTTT.

V and J are TRBV7-9 and TRBJ2-7; 9 bases are shared with TRBD1. Losses at the gene ends were 8 bases for V and 7 bases for J; bases not matched to a gene: 9. Germline V CDR1 and CDR2: SEHNR, FQNEAQ (reference sequence). This CDR3 has 13 amino acids. CDR3 coding DNA: TGTGCCAGCCACTGGACAGGGGACGAAGAGCAGTACTTC. Protein: CASHWTGDEEQYF.

The gene calls are TRBV6-5 and TRBJ2-2; 8 bases map to TRBD1. Germline CDR1 reads MNHEY; CDR2 reads SVGAGI. The CDR3 runs 15 residues. The ends lost 2 bases at V and 1 base at J; junction bases unmatched: 0. CDR3 sequence reads: CASSYGTGNTGELFF. CDR3 DNA sequence: TGTGCCAGCAGTTACGGGACAGGGAACACCGGGGAGCTGTTTTTT.

This clone was seen only a few times. This chain connects TRBV28 to TRBJ1-4; TRBD1 agrees at 8 bases. This CDR3 is 15 amino acids long. J was trimmed by 4 bases and V by 7 bases; bases with no gene match: 8. Germline CDR1 MDHEN, CDR2 SYDVKM. The CDR3 DNA is TGTGCCAGCACCGCTACGGGACAGGTTAATGAAAAACTGTTTTTT. Protein: CASTATGQVNEKLFF.

The chain carries TRBV7-2 and TRBJ2-3; TRBD2 matches 15 bases. In germline, CDR1 is SGHTA, CDR2 FQGNSA. This CDR3 comprises 19 residues. After removal of 4 bases from V and 4 bases from J, the junction contained 12 bases not matched to a gene. The CDR3: CASSSKWRTSGGAPDTQYF. CDR3 nucleotide sequence: TGTGCCAGCAGCTCCAAGTGGAGGACTAGCGGGGGGGCTCCAGATACGCAGTATTTT.

The chain uses TRBV15 and TRBJ2-5; 8 nucleotides line up with TRBD1. V trimming: 6 bases; J trimming: 10 bases; junction bases outside the gene matches: 13. The germline V gene has CDR1 LNHNV and CDR2 YYDKDF (reference sequence). This CDR3 comprises 14 residues. CDR3 loop: CATSAGQGPLVQYF. The CDR3 coding sequence is TGTGCCACCAGTGCCGGACAGGGCCCTTTGGTCCAGTACTTC. Filled out from reference TRBV15 and TRBJ2-5, the complete variable domain reads DAMVIQNPRYQVTQFGKPVTLSCSQTLNHNVMYWYQQKSSQAPKLLFHYYDKDFNNEADTPDNFQSRRPNTSFCFLDIRSPGLGDTAMYLCATSAGQGPLVQYFGPGTRLLVL.

The chain joins TRBV9 to TRBJ2-3; 9 bases line up with TRBD2. The V gene end was trimmed by 2 bases and the J gene end by 9 bases; junction bases not matched to a gene: 7. CDR3 length: 14 residues. Germline assignment: CDR1 SGDLS and CDR2 YYNGEE. CDR3 sequence (DNA): TGTGCCAGCAGCGTCGCCGGACTAGCGAAGACGCAGTATTTT. Translation: CASSVAGLAKTQYF.

The chain links TRBV25-1 to TRBJ1-5; no reliable D call. The CDR3 is made up of 15 amino acids. Trimming shortened V by 8 bases and J by 5 bases, and 19 bases separated the two germline ends. The germline V gene has CDR1 MGHDK and CDR2 SYGVNS. CDR3 amino acids: CASSPQAGTDQPQHF. As DNA, the CDR3 is TGTGCCAGCTCCCCCCAGGCAGGTACGGATCAGCCCCAGCATTTT. Full variable domain (outside the CDR3, taken from reference TRBV25-1 and TRBJ1-5): EADIYQTPRYLVIGTGKKITLECSQTMGHDKMYWYQQDPGMELHLIHYSYGVNSTEKGDLSSESTVSRIRTEHFPLTLESARPSHTSQYLCASSPQAGTDQPQHFGDGTRLSIL.

This chain links TRBV29-1 with TRBJ1-1; the match to TRBD1 covers 8 bases. Germline V gene sequence: CDR1 SQVTM, CDR2 ANQGSEA. The CDR3 runs to 14 residues. V lost 3 bases and J lost 4; bases outside the gene matches: 7. CDR3 in DNA: TGCAGCGTTGATTCGACAGGGGTTAGCACTGAAGCTTTCTTT. Encoded protein: CSVDSTGVSTEAFF.

This chain uses TRBV7-2 with TRBJ2-1, with TRBD1 matching over 12 bases. The CDR3 runs 16 residues. The V segment lost 1 base and the J segment 7 bases; nucleotides outside the gene matches: 5. Per the germline V gene, CDR1 is SGHTA and CDR2 is FQGNSA. The CDR3 is CASSLGGQGAWNEQFF. CDR3 in DNA: TGTGCCAGCAGCTTAGGGGGACAGGGGGCATGGAATGAGCAGTTCTTC.

The chain recombines TRBV6-5 with TRBJ2-5; TRBD1 matches 8 bases. The tail of the sequence fits TRBJ2-7 better, so the J call may be wrong. Looked up from germline, CDR1 is MNHEY and CDR2 is SVGAGI. This CDR3 has 14 amino acids. The CDR3 is CASSYRTGSGEQYF. The CDR3 DNA reads as TGTGCCAGCAGTTACAGGACAGGGTCCGGCGAGCAGTACTTC.

This rearrangement joins TRBV7-9 to TRBJ2-3; D is unclear. The CDR3 is 14 amino acids. Looked up from germline, CDR1 is SEHNR and CDR2 is FQNEAQ (reference sequence). V was pared by 1 base and J by 4 bases, with 9 bases between. Here the CDR3 reads CASSLGAVADTQYF. As DNA, the CDR3 is TGTGCCAGCAGCTTAGGTGCAGTGGCAGATACGCAGTATTTT.

J is TRBJ2-1 and V is TRBV5-4; the D gene is possibly TRBD1 (6 bases). The CDR3 runs 14 residues. Between the trimmed V and J ends, which lost 0 bases and 10 bases, there was a span of 14 bases. Per germline, CDR1 SGHNT and CDR2 YYREEE (reference sequence). The CDR3 loop reads CASSLARGEREQFF. In nucleotides, the CDR3 is TGTGCCAGCAGCTTGGCCAGGGGAGAGCGGGAGCAGTTCTTC.

CDR3 coding DNA: TGCAGTGCGAGGTGGGACACTGAAGCTTTCTTT. This gives the protein CSARWDTEAFF. The chain links TRBV20-1 to TRBJ1-1; no reliable D call. The CDR3 loop spans 11 amino acids. CDR1 DFQATT and CDR2 SNEGSKA come from the germline V gene (reference sequence). V gave up 6 bases and J gave up 3 bases, with 8 bases separating them.